These 25 T cell receptor beta chains were sequenced from one sample in a study of CD8+CD57+ T cells in acquired aplastic anemia. Patients included in sequencing had previously demonstrated CD8+CD57+ cell expansion by flow cytometry. CDR3 and TCR beta VDJ profiling relied on a genomic DNA template. Each CDR3 protein is one row after TCRdb ran MiXCR on the reads. This table has 160,000 or so distinct CDR3 sequences, 70% to 80% appearing once. The specimen sequenced was sorted CD4+, CD8+, or CD8+CD57+ T cells (not recorded which) from PBMCs. These receptors were taken from a human donor with aplastic anemia.

The chain links TRBV20-1 to TRBJ2-3; 9 positions agree with TRBD2. CDR3 size: 14 residues. J lost 5 bases, V lost 2 bases, and 5 bases had no gene match. Germline lookup yields CDR1 DFQATT and CDR2 SNEGSKA (reference sequence). The chain's CDR3 is CSARPSGRIDTQYF. CDR3 in DNA: TGCAGTGCTAGACCCAGCGGGAGGATAGATACGCAGTATTTT.

This clonotype has just a few counts. The CDR3 ends on some other residue instead of the conserved phenylalanine or tryptophan, so this is likely a read error. The limits of the CDR3 on the DNA are not certain, so only TCRdb's listed CDR3 is given. V is TRBV6-4 and J is TRBJ2-6. The CDR3 has 8 amino acids, counting both end residues. Germline V lookup: CDR1 MRHNA, CDR2 SNTAGT. The CDR3 spells CASSDGTS.

The chain carries TRBV7-2 and TRBJ2-5, with D unclear. CDR3 length: 13 residues. V was pared by 3 bases and J by 1 base, with 6 bases between. The germline gives CDR1 SGHTA, CDR2 FQGNSA. The CDR3 reads CASSFYFQETQYF. The CDR3 nucleotides read TGTGCCAGCAGCTTTTACTTCCAAGAGACCCAGTACTTC.

The rearrangement uses TRBV7-9 and TRBJ2-4, with 9 bases fitting TRBD2. CDR1 SEHNR and CDR2 FQNEAQ come from the germline V gene (reference sequence). Germline trimming cut 5 bases from V and 5 bases from J; bases unmatched to any gene: 4. This CDR3 region has 14 residues. CDR3 residues: CASSAGLAENIQYF. The CDR3 nucleotides are TGTGCCAGCAGCGCGGGACTAGCTGAAAACATTCAGTACTTC.

The chain links TRBV9 to TRBJ1-3; no clear D. The ends were cut back, 0 bases at V and 0 bases at J, with 13 bases in the middle. Germline assignment: CDR1 SGDLS and CDR2 YYNGEE. The CDR3 is 17 amino acids. The CDR3: CASSVGWALSSGNTIYF. The CDR3, as DNA: TGTGCCAGCAGCGTAGGCTGGGCCCTTAGCTCTGGAAACACCATATATTTT.

This clonotype has just one count. This rearrangement joins TRBV19 to TRBJ2-1; 8 bases line up with TRBD2. Germline V gene data show CDR1 as LNHDA and CDR2 as SQIVND (reference sequence). There are 15 residues in the CDR3. The ends lost 3 bases at V and 2 bases at J; junction bases unmatched: 3. The CDR3 protein is CASSIGGGPYNEQFF. CDR3 nucleotides: TGTGCCAGTAGTATCGGCGGGGGGCCCTACAATGAGCAGTTCTTC.

The chain carries TRBV2 and TRBJ2-5; D may correspond to TRBD1 or TRBD2 (5 bases each). In germline, CDR1 is SNHLY, CDR2 FYNNEI. This CDR3 region has 14 residues. V was clipped by 7 bases and J by 4 bases, with 16 bases between them. Here the CDR3 DNA reads TGTGCCAGCACCCGAAAGGGACGGGGAGAGACCCAGTACTTC. Encoded protein: CASTRKGRGETQYF.

This clonotype was seen only a few times. J is TRBJ2-5 and V is TRBV4-2; tentatively, D is TRBD2 (6 bases). The CDR3 length is 16 residues. CDR1 and CDR2 (germline): LGHNA, YNFKEQ. Trimming pared 0 bases from V and 4 bases from J, leaving 15 bases between. CDR3 protein: CASSQDRGNGGETQYF. CDR3 bases: TGTGCCAGCAGCCAAGATCGAGGAAACGGGGGAGAGACCCAGTACTTC.

This chain links TRBV7-2 with TRBJ2-7, with no clear D. Germline CDR1 and CDR2: SGHTA and FQGNSA. The CDR3 runs 12 residues. The germline V and J ends were trimmed by 5 bases and 3 bases, with 8 bases remaining between them. CDR3 bases: TGTGCCAGCAGCGCCAACAGCTACGAGCAGTACTTC. This translates into CASSANSYEQYF. The variable domain in full, completed from reference TRBV7-2 and TRBJ2-7, reads GAGVSQSPSNKVTEKGKDVELRCDPISGHTALYWYRQSLGQGLEFLIYFQGNSAPDKSGLPSDRFSAERTGGSVSTLTIQRTQQEDSAVYLCASSANSYEQYFGPGTRLTVT.

V usage is TRBV6-4 and J usage is TRBJ2-1; TRBD2 aligns across 8 bases. The V and J ends lost 6 bases and 2 bases, in that order; junction bases with no gene match: 3. CDR1 is MRHNA, CDR2 SNTAGT, per germline. The CDR3 has 14 residues. CDR3 coding DNA: TGTGCCAGCAGATCGGGGGGGGCCTACAATGAGCAGTTCTTC. It codes for CASRSGGAYNEQFF.

This clonotype was counted between two and nine times. At one of its ends the junction is not consistent with the germline gene, which may arise from a read error. This chain joins TRBV2 and TRBJ1-2; D uncertain. This CDR3 is built from 14 residues. Looked up from germline, CDR1 is SNHLY and CDR2 is FYNNEI. The CDR3 region has the DNA TGCGCTCTTCTTTCCACTCTAGCTAACTATGGCTACACCTTC. Encoded protein: CALLSTLANYGYTF. Together with reference TRBV2 and TRBJ1-2, the CDR3 gives the full variable domain: EPEVTQTPSHQVTQMGQEVILRCVPISNHLYFYWYRQILGQKVEFLVSFYNNEISEKSEIFDDQFSVERPDGSNFTLKIRSTKLEDSAMYFCALLSTLANYGYTFGSGTRLTVV.

The CDR3 region is CASSLVLANEQFF. The CDR3 DNA is TGTGCCAGCAGCTTAGTCCTAGCCAACGAGCAGTTCTTC. The rearrangement links TRBV7-8 to TRBJ2-1; D may be TRBD2 (5 bases). Per the germline V gene, CDR1 is SGHVS and CDR2 is FQNEAQ. The CDR3 has 13 residues. Trimming pared 1 base from V and 10 bases from J, leaving 11 bases between.

The chain is built from TRBV6-1 and TRBJ2-1; D gene uncertain. The CDR3 covers 16 residues. CDR1 is MNHNS, CDR2 SASEGT, per germline. Trimming left V 4 bases short and J 7 bases short, with 20 bases between. In nucleotides, the CDR3 is TGTGCCAGCAGTGTTCCTGGCGGAAATAGGGCAAATGAGCAGTTCTTC. Protein: CASSVPGGNRANEQFF.

The chain employs TRBV4-1 and TRBJ1-6; a weak D match, TRBD1 (5 bases). The germline CDR1 and CDR2 sequences are MGHRA and YSYEKL. The CDR3 is 15 residues long. The V end was cut by 3 bases, the J end by 7 bases, with 13 bases between. CDR3 coding DNA: TGCGCCAGCAGCCAGACCGCAGGGTGGAATTCACCCCTCCACTTT. Protein: CASSQTAGWNSPLHF.

In this sample, this clonotype turned up a few times. The genes are TRBV2 and TRBJ2-5; D perhaps matches TRBD1 (5 bases). The germline CDR1 and CDR2 sequences are SNHLY and FYNNEI. The V end lost 0 bases, the J end lost 5 bases, and 10 bases lay between the germline ends. The CDR3 runs 14 residues. The CDR3 sequence: CASSEALPGETQYF. The DNA of the CDR3 is TGTGCCAGCAGTGAAGCGCTTCCAGGGGAGACCCAGTACTTC. Drawing the rest from reference TRBV2 and TRBJ2-5, the complete variable domain is EPEVTQTPSHQVTQMGQEVILRCVPISNHLYFYWYRQILGQKVEFLVSFYNNEISEKSEIFDDQFSVERPDGSNFTLKIRSTKLEDSAMYFCASSEALPGETQYFGPGTRLLVL.

The chain has TRBV7-3 and TRBJ1-1; D might be TRBD1 (5 bases). The germline V and J ends were trimmed by 8 bases and 2 bases, with 18 bases remaining between them. Germline-derived CDR1 and CDR2 are SGHTA and FQGTGA. The CDR3 is 15 amino acids. The CDR3 is CASVGPDSLNTEAFF. Here the CDR3 DNA reads TGTGCCAGCGTCGGTCCCGACAGCCTCAACACTGAAGCTTTCTTT.

As for this clonotype: One end of the junction fails to match germline, which may point to a read error. J is TRBJ1-1 and V is TRBV19; D may be TRBD1 (5 bases). The CDR3 length is 12 residues. CDR1 LNHDA and CDR2 SQIVND come from the germline V gene (reference sequence). CDR3 nucleotides: TGTGCCAGTAGTTCTCCCCCGGCAGGGACCTCCTTT. It yields the protein CASSSPPAGTSF.

The chain is built from TRBV19 and TRBJ2-3; 7 nucleotides line up with TRBD1. There are 15 residues in the CDR3. Losses at the gene ends were 6 bases for V and 3 bases for J; bases not matched to a gene: 9. In germline, CDR1 is LNHDA, CDR2 SQIVND (reference sequence). The CDR3 is CASSLGTANTDTQYF. CDR3 coding DNA: TGTGCCAGTAGCCTTGGGACAGCTAATACAGATACGCAGTATTTT.

V is TRBV20-1 and J is TRBJ2-7, with D maybe TRBD1 (5 bases). Trimming took 5 bases from V and 5 from J, leaving 19 bases between them. The CDR3 has 14 residues. The germline gives CDR1 DFQATT, CDR2 SNEGSKA (reference sequence). The chain's CDR3 is CSAVEQAAAHEQYF. In DNA, the CDR3 is TGCAGTGCTGTTGAACAGGCCGCCGCCCACGAGCAGTACTTC.

J is TRBJ2-3 and V is TRBV29-1, with TRBD2 identical over 11 bases. Trimming took 3 bases from V and 11 from J; bases not matched to a gene: 7. The CDR3 has 13 amino acids. Per the germline V gene, CDR1 is SQVTM and CDR2 is ANQGSEA. CDR3 region: CSVEGTSGGLQYF. CDR3 DNA: TGCAGCGTTGAGGGAACTAGCGGGGGCCTGCAGTATTTT.

The V gene is TRBV15, the J gene TRBJ2-7; D is tentatively TRBD1 or TRBD2 (6 bases each). The CDR3 sequence is 17 residues long. Germline V lookup: CDR1 LNHNV, CDR2 YYDKDF (reference sequence). Trimming took 5 bases from V and 0 from J, leaving 20 bases between them. The CDR3 bases are TGTGCCACCAGCCCTTGGTCAGGGGACTTAAGCTCCTACGAGCAGTACTTC. This encodes CATSPWSGDLSSYEQYF.

This rearrangement joins TRBV7-2 to TRBJ2-5; 10 nucleotides agree with TRBD2. CDR3 length: 16 amino acids. The germline V gene has CDR1 SGHTA and CDR2 FQGNSA. The V gene end was trimmed by 5 bases and the J gene end by 3 bases; junction bases not matched to a gene: 9. The CDR3 is CASSTSASGSKETQYF. The CDR3 nucleotides read TGTGCCAGCAGCACCTCCGCTAGCGGGAGTAAAGAGACCCAGTACTTC.

The J gene is TRBJ2-2, the V gene TRBV2; perhaps TRBD1 as D (5 bases). Germline values: CDR1 SNHLY, CDR2 FYNNEI. Deletions cut 4 bases from V and 8 bases from J, with 14 bases between. The CDR3 has 14 amino acids. The CDR3 bases are TGTGCCAGCAGTGTCGACAGCTTCATTGGGGAGCTGTTTTTT. It encodes CASSVDSFIGELFF. Variable domain in full (rest from reference TRBV2 and TRBJ2-2): EPEVTQTPSHQVTQMGQEVILRCVPISNHLYFYWYRQILGQKVEFLVSFYNNEISEKSEIFDDQFSVERPDGSNFTLKIRSTKLEDSAMYFCASSVDSFIGELFFGEGSRLTVL.

DNA for the CDR3: TGCAGTGCTAGGGAGGGCAGGGGGAATCAGCCCCAGCATTTT. It translates to CSAREGRGNQPQHF. The V call is TRBV20-1, the J call TRBJ1-5, with 7 bases that match TRBD1. Germline CDR1 and CDR2: DFQATT and SNEGSKA (reference sequence). CDR3 length: 14 amino acids. V gave up 3 bases and J gave up 4 bases; unmatched junction bases: 6.

This clonotype appeared a single time. The chain couples TRBV29-1 to TRBJ1-1; D is undetermined. Germline V gene lookup returns CDR1 SQVTM and CDR2 ANQGSEA. This CDR3 contains 12 residues. V was clipped by 5 bases and J by 0 bases, with 7 bases between them. Written as DNA, the CDR3 is TGCAGCGTTTTATCAGTGAACACTGAAGCTTTCTTT. Translating gives CSVLSVNTEAFF.